Below are 16 T cell receptor beta chains sequenced from a single sample in a study of T cells after yellow fever vaccination. TCRdb called the 5' RACE reads again in MiXCR, with one record for every CDR3 protein. The table shows about 94,000 distinct CDR3 sequences, with roughly 10% occurring only once. The material was CD8+ T cells not binding an NS4B(214-222) dextramer, sorted from PBMCs, obtained roughly 15 days after the first yellow fever vaccination. These receptors were taken from a young man who received the YFV17D yellow fever vaccine.

This clonotype was counted at least ten times. The V gene is TRBV7-2, the J gene TRBJ1-1; D is possibly TRBD1 (5 bases). CDR1 is SGHTA and CDR2 is FQGNSA in the germline V gene. Trimming stripped 3 bases from V and 1 base from J, with 6 bases between. The CDR3 runs 13 residues. CDR3 loop: CASSFGANTEAFF. CDR3 in DNA: TGTGCCAGCAGCTTTGGGGCGAACACTGAAGCTTTCTTT. The variable domain in full, completed from reference TRBV7-2 and TRBJ1-1, reads GAGVSQSPSNKVTEKGKDVELRCDPISGHTALYWYRQSLGQGLEFLIYFQGNSAPDKSGLPSDRFSAERTGGSVSTLTIQRTQQEDSAVYLCASSFGANTEAFFGQGTRLTVV.

This clonotype has at least ten counts. This chain connects TRBV7-6 to TRBJ2-1, with D hard to call. The CDR3 runs 12 residues. The V gene's germline CDR1 is SGHVS and CDR2 FNYEAQ. Deletions cut 8 bases from V and 4 bases from J, with 9 bases between. CDR3 amino acids: CASGQGYNEQFF. CDR3 DNA: TGTGCCAGCGGCCAAGGGTACAATGAGCAGTTCTTC.

In its sample, this clonotype was seen many times. V usage is TRBV29-1 and J usage is TRBJ2-7, with D possibly called TRBD1 or TRBD2 (5 bases each). CDR3 length: 14 amino acids. V lost 0 bases and J lost 4, with 13 bases in between. CDR1 SQVTM and CDR2 ANQGSEA come from the germline V gene. CDR3 amino acids: CSVEDGTEGYEQYF. The DNA of the CDR3 is TGCAGCGTTGAAGATGGAACTGAGGGGTACGAGCAGTACTTC.

This clonotype came up a few times. The chain has TRBV4-2 and TRBJ2-3, with D unclear. Trimming took 0 bases from V and 3 from J, leaving 7 bases between them. There are 14 residues in the CDR3. Germline-derived CDR1 and CDR2 are LGHNA and YNFKEQ. The CDR3 sequence is CASSQEVLTDTQYF. The CDR3 DNA reads TGTGCCAGCAGCCAAGAAGTTTTGACAGATACGCAGTATTTT.

The chain employs TRBV4-1 and TRBJ1-6; perhaps TRBD1 as D (5 bases). This CDR3 spans 14 amino acids. V shed 1 base and J shed 10 bases, with 11 bases lying between them. Germline CDR1 is MGHRA and CDR2 is YSYEKL. For the CDR3, the DNA is TGCGCCAGCAGCCAAGGGGCAGGGTTCTCACCCCTCCACTTT. This translates into CASSQGAGFSPLHF.

This clonotype was counted between two and nine times. The gene calls are TRBV5-5 and TRBJ2-3; D unclear. Trimming cost V 7 bases and J 2 bases, with 14 bases left between them. The CDR3 contains 14 residues. Germline values: CDR1 SGHKS, CDR2 YYEKEE (reference sequence). Here the CDR3 DNA reads TGTGCCAGCCCGACAACTCCACCCACAGATACGCAGTATTTT. Encoded protein: CASPTTPPTDTQYF.

This clonotype has a handful of counts. The rearrangement links TRBV14 to TRBJ2-1; TRBD1 agrees at 8 bases. The CDR3 sequence is 16 residues long. Per the germline V gene, CDR1 is SGHDN and CDR2 is FVKESK. V trimming: 0 bases; J trimming: 4 bases; junction bases outside the gene matches: 5. This CDR3 reads CASSQEARGLYNEQFF. CDR3 nucleotides: TGTGCCAGCAGCCAAGAGGCCAGGGGGCTTTACAATGAGCAGTTCTTC.

This clonotype was detected only a few times. The chain links TRBV6-1 to TRBJ1-1; D remains unclear. Trimming removed 11 bases at V and 1 base at J, with 11 bases between. Per the germline V gene, CDR1 is MNHNS and CDR2 is SASEGT. CDR3 length: 12 amino acids. This CDR3 is CAARRGNTEAFF. The CDR3 nucleotides are TGTGCCGCTCGCCGGGGGAACACTGAAGCTTTCTTT.

This clonotype was detected a few times. This CDR3 is CASSYSRDTTGELFF. CDR3 DNA sequence: TGTGCCAGCAGTTACTCCAGGGATACCACCGGGGAGCTGTTTTTT. The chain recombines TRBV6-2 or TRBV6-3 with TRBJ2-2, with a possible D match to TRBD1 (5 bases). Trimming left V 0 bases short and J 4 bases short, with 9 bases between. The CDR3 consists of 15 residues. Germline CDR1 MNHEY, CDR2 SVGEGT.

V gene TRBV13 combines with J gene TRBJ2-5; maybe TRBD1 (5 bases). V lost 5 bases and J lost 3, with 16 bases in between. In germline, CDR1 is PRHDT, CDR2 FYEKMQ (reference sequence). This CDR3 has 15 amino acids. The DNA for the CDR3 is TGTGCCAGCAGCGTAGCCGGACAATCCGAAGAGACCCAGTACTTC. Its translation is CASSVAGQSEETQYF. The whole variable domain, remainder taken from reference TRBV13 and TRBJ2-5, is AAGVIQSPRHLIKEKRETATLKCYPIPRHDTVYWYQQGPGQDPQFLISFYEKMQSDKGSIPDRFSAQQFSDYHSELNMSSLELGDSALYFCASSVAGQSEETQYFGPGTRLLVL.

The chain recombines TRBV9 with TRBJ2-7; 7 positions agree with TRBD1. Germline V gene lookup returns CDR1 SGDLS and CDR2 YYNGEE. The length of the CDR3 is 15 residues. V shed 3 bases, J shed 0 bases, and the junction held 6 bases outside the gene matches. The CDR3 nucleotides read TGTGCCAGCAGCGCGACAGGGATGAGCTCCTACGAGCAGTACTTC. As protein: CASSATGMSSYEQYF. Using reference TRBV9 and TRBJ2-7 for the parts outside the CDR3, the full variable domain is DSGVTQTPKHLITATGQRVTLRCSPRSGDLSVYWYQQSLDQGLQFLIQYYNGEERAKGNILERFSAQQFPDLHSELNLSSLELGDSALYFCASSATGMSSYEQYFGPGTRLTVT.

This chain uses TRBV28 with TRBJ2-5, with D possibly being TRBD2 (6 bases). Trimming left V 6 bases short and J 0 bases short, with 14 bases between. The CDR3 has 15 amino acids. Germline CDR1 and CDR2: MDHEN and SYDVKM. CDR3 bases: TGTGCCAGCAGCCCGGGGACTTCGTACCAAGAGACCCAGTACTTC. Its protein product is CASSPGTSYQETQYF.

This clonotype was found a few times. The V call is TRBV9, the J call TRBJ2-3; the D gene could be TRBD1 or TRBD2 (5 bases each). Trimming removed 4 bases from V and 0 bases from J, with 12 bases in between. CDR1 SGDLS and CDR2 YYNGEE come from the germline V gene. The CDR3 has 15 amino acids. CDR3 bases: TGTGCCAGCAGCCCAGGGCGGGTGAGCACAGATACGCAGTATTTT. Protein sequence: CASSPGRVSTDTQYF.

The chain employs TRBV7-9 and TRBJ1-4, with D possibly TRBD1 on 5 matching bases. V lost 4 bases to trimming and J lost 7 bases, with 16 bases between them. The CDR3 spans 15 residues. Germline assignment: CDR1 SEHNR and CDR2 FQNEAQ (reference sequence). This chain's CDR3 is CASSSRDGRSEKLFF. CDR3 coding DNA: TGTGCCAGCAGCTCCCGGGACGGTCGGTCTGAAAAACTGTTTTTT.

This clonotype was recorded at least ten times. The V gene is TRBV29-1, the J gene TRBJ1-4; D unresolved. Trimming removed 0 bases at V and 8 bases at J, with 10 bases between. CDR3 size: 13 residues. Germline lookup yields CDR1 SQVTM and CDR2 ANQGSEA. CDR3 sequence: CSVEEGELEKLFF. CDR3 in DNA: TGCAGCGTTGAAGAGGGAGAGTTGGAAAAACTGTTTTTT.

This clonotype was detected only a few times. This chain uses TRBV5-4 with TRBJ2-1; D could derive from TRBD1 or TRBD2 (5 bases each). V lost 7 bases and J 3 bases, leaving 17 bases between the germline ends. This CDR3 spans 15 amino acids. In germline, CDR1 is SGHNT, CDR2 YYREEE (reference sequence). As DNA, the CDR3 is TGTGCCAGCCAGGGTCCAGAGGGAATCTACAATGAGCAGTTCTTC. Protein sequence: CASQGPEGIYNEQFF.